This T cell receptor (beta chain) was recovered during a study of circulating CD8 cells and anti-PD-1 response in melanoma. About the study: Complete or partial response defined responders; stable or progressive disease, non-responders. Study observations and caveats: Published repertoire comparisons used only baseline and M1 samples from a small cohort with few responders. Experiments were generally run without replicates.

This clonotype has only a few counts. Its target is not known. Each library started from about 14 ng of total RNA using the QIAseq Immune Repertoire TCR panel. MiXCR, run by TCRdb on the reads, gives a single entry per CDR3 protein. The sample contains 1,000 to 1,500 distinct CDR3 sequences, about 10% of which appear only once. The germline V gene has CDR1 MDHEN and CDR2 SYDVKM. The CDR3 extends over 15 amino acids. The V segment lost 4 bases and the J segment 5 bases; nucleotides outside the gene matches: 8. Four subsets defined by PD-1 and/or TIGIT were sorted from live CD3+CD8+TCRalphabeta+ cells. The chain is built from TRBV28 and TRBJ2-5, with TRBD2 matching 9 bases. The source of this sequence is a human donor with melanoma. Sequenced material: CD8+ T cells from PBMCs, taken at baseline or after one month of anti-PD-1 therapy (not recorded which). CDR3 residues: CASSYSGSRRETQYF. Written as DNA, the CDR3 is TGTGCCAGCAGTTATAGCGGGAGTCGTCGGGAGACCCAGTACTTC.